This TCR beta chain was retrieved from a study of technical replicates of blood from several donors. Repertoires were generated with immunoSEQ multiplex PCR, while TCRdb's copy carries only in-frame clones and drops some. The profile shows tens of thousands of clones, around 83% of them singletons. The germline V and J ends were trimmed by 0 bases and 5 bases, with 8 bases remaining between them. Germline V gene data show CDR1 as MNHEY and CDR2 as SVGAGI. The CDR3 has 14 amino acids. The receptor was derived from a human donor in good health. Some clones in this sample may be carry-over from other donors' samples. Sequenced sample: PBMCs. The J gene is TRBJ1-5, the V gene TRBV6-5; no definite D call. For the CDR3, the DNA is TGTGCCAGCAGTTACTCGATGGCGGATCAGCCCCAGCATTTT. Residues: CASSYSMADQPQHF.